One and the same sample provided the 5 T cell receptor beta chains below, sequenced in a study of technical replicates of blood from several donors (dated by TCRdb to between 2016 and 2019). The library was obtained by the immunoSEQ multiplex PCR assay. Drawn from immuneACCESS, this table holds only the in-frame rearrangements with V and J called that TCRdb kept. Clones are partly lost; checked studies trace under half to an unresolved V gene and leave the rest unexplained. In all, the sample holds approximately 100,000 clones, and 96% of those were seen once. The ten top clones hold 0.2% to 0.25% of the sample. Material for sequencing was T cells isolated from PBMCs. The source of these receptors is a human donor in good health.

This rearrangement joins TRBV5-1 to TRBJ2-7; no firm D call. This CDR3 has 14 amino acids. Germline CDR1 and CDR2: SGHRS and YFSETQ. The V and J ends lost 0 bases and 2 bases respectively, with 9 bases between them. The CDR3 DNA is TGCGCCAGCAGCTTGGGGCAGATTACCTACGAGCAGTACTTC. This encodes CASSLGQITYEQYF.

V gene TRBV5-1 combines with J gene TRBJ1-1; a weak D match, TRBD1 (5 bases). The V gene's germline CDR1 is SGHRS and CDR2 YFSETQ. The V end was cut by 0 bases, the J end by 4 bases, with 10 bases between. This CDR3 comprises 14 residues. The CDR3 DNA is TGCGCCAGCAGCTTGGCCGGGGGTAGCACTGAAGCTTTCTTT. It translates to CASSLAGGSTEAFF.

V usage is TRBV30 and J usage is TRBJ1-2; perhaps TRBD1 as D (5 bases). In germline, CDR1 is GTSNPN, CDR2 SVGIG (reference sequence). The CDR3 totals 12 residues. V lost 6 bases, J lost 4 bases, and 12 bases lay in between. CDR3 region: CACHGGGYGYTF. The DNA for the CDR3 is TGTGCCTGCCATGGGGGGGGCTATGGCTACACCTTC.

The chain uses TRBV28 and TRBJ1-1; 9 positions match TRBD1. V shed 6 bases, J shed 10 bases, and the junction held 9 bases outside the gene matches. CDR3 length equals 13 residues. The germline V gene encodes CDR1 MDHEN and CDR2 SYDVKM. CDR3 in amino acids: CASSLGTGLPAFF. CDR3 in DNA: TGTGCCAGCAGCCTCGGGACAGGGCTTCCAGCTTTCTTT.

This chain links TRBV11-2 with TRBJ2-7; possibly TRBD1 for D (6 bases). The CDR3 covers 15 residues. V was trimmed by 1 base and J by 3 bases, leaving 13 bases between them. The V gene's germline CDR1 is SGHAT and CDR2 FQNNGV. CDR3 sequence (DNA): TGTGCCAGCAGCTTAGCACAATTAGGGGGCTACGAGCAGTACTTC. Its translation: CASSLAQLGGYEQYF. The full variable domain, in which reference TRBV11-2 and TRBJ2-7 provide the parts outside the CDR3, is EAGVAQSPRYKIIEKRQSVAFWCNPISGHATLYWYQQILGQGPKLLIQFQNNGVVDDSQLPKDRFSAERLKGVDSTLKIQPAKLEDSAVYLCASSLAQLGGYEQYFGPGTRLTVT.